The clone carrying this TCR beta chain occurred many times. Its antigen remains unknown. The sample is drawn from a study of CD8 T cells in ankylosing spondylitis. Findings of the study overall: In ankylosing spondylitis blood, a motif of roughly eight highly homologous TCR beta variants appeared characteristic.

After removal of 7 bases from V and 3 bases from J, the junction contained 14 bases not matched to a gene. This CDR3 comprises 17 residues. In germline, CDR1 is MNHEY, CDR2 SVGEGT. Quantitative molecular-barcoded 5'-RACE generated the TCR beta libraries. MiXCR, run by TCRdb on the 5' RACE reads, gives a single entry per CDR3 protein. The data hold 200,000 to 300,000 distinct CDR3 sequences, with 20% to 30% observed a single time. The sample comprised blood, either unsorted or a sorted T cell fraction (not recorded which). The V and J genes are TRBV6-2 or TRBV6-3 and TRBJ1-5, with TRBD1 identical over 8 bases. The clonotype originates from a male donor with ankylosing spondylitis or in good health (not recorded which). The CDR3 is CASTFTITGGYNQPQHF. CDR3 in DNA: TGTGCCAGCACCTTCACCATTACAGGGGGTTACAATCAGCCCCAGCATTTT.